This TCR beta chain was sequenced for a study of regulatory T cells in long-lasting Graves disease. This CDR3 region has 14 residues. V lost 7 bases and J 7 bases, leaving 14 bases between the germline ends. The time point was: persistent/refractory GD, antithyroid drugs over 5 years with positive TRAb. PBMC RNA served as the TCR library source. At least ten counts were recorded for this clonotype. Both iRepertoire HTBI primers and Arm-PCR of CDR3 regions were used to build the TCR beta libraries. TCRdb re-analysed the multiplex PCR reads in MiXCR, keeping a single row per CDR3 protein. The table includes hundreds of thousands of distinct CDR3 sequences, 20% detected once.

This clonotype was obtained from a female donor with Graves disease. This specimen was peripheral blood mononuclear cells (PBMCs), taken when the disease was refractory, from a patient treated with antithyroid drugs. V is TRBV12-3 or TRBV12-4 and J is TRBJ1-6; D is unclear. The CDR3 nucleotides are TGTGCCAGCACCTCTCGGGGATTCAATTCACCCCTCCACTTT. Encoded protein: CASTSRGFNSPLHF.